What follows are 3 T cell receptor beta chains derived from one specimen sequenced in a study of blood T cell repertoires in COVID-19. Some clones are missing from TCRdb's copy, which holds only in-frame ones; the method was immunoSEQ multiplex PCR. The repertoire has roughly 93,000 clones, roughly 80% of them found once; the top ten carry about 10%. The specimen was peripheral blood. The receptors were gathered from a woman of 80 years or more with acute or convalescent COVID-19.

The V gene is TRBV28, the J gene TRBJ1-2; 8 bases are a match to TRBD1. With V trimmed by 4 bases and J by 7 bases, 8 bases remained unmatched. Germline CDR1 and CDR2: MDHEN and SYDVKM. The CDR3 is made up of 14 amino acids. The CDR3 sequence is CASSYMGQDSGYTF. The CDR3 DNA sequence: TGTGCCAGCAGTTACATGGGACAGGACTCTGGCTACACCTTC.

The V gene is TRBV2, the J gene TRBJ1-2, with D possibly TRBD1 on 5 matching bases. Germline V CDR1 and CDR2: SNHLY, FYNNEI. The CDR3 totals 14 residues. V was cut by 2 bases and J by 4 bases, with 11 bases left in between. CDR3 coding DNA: TGTGCCAGCAGTGAACCCGACAGCCGCTATGGCTACACCTTC. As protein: CASSEPDSRYGYTF.

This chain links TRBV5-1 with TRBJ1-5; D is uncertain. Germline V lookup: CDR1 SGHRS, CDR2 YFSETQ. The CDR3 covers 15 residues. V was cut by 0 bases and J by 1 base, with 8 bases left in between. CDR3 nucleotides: TGCGCCAGCAGCTTGGCCGGGGTGAGCAATCAGCCCCAGCATTTT. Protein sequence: CASSLAGVSNQPQHF.